A single TCR beta chain is shown here with its context. What it binds is unknown. These data come from a study of T cell repertoires in cytomegalovirus infection. TCRdb reprocessed the reads via MiXCR and lists one record per CDR3 protein. The data hold approximately 730,000 distinct CDR3 sequences, with 25% to 30% observed a single time. CDR3 length: 13 amino acids. V was cut by 3 bases and J by 8 bases, with 13 bases left in between. Germline-derived CDR1 and CDR2 are LNHDA and SQIVND (reference sequence). The sequence was collected from a human donor in good health (CMV status not recorded). Some clones in this sample may be carry-over from other donors' samples. This specimen consisted of cultured CD8+ T cells from PBMCs, obtained from culture after CMV antigen stimulation. The J gene is TRBJ1-2, the V gene TRBV19; D remains unclear. The CDR3 loop is CASSMPQGRGYTF. Here the CDR3 DNA reads TGTGCCAGTAGTATGCCCCAAGGGAGAGGCTACACCTTC.